The present entry profiles one T cell receptor (beta chain) with its context. RNA, once extracted, was reverse transcribed into cDNA for use as the sequencing template. TCRdb's copy holds only in-frame clones and misses some; the assay was immunoSEQ multiplex PCR. The sample carries 110,000 or so clones, approximately 51% recorded once. Treatment of the sample: oral pan-JAK inhibitor, 5-10 mg twice daily. The record originates from a study of CD8+ T cells in alopecia areata. CDR1 is SNHLY and CDR2 is FYNNEI in the germline V gene. V was clipped by 8 bases and J by 7 bases, with 12 bases between them. This CDR3 contains 11 residues.

This sequence joins TRBV2 and TRBJ2-7; D possibly corresponds to TRBD2 (6 bases). The sequences come from CD4+ T cells sorted from blood, collected at week 24, from a patient treated with tofacitinib. The receptor was derived from a human donor with alopecia areata. The CDR3 loop reads CASVEGGEQYF. As DNA, the CDR3 is TGTGCCAGCGTTGAAGGAGGGGAGCAGTACTTC.